Presented here are 7 T cell receptor beta chains from one specimen sequenced in a study of T cells in Graves' hyperthyroidism and ophthalmopathy. TCR beta CDR3 regions were amplified from RNA transcripts. The TCR CDR3 was amplified in a first-round RT-PCR using the HTBI primer set. TCRdb re-called the multiplex PCR reads with MiXCR, one entry per CDR3 protein. The sample yields roughly 400,000 distinct CDR3 sequences, more than 13% seen once. The material sequenced was blood. These receptor sequences come from a man between 50 and 59 years old with Graves' ophthalmopathy.

The rearrangement links TRBV11-1 to TRBJ2-3, with D possibly called TRBD1 or TRBD2 (5 bases each). Germline V lookup: CDR1 SGHAT, CDR2 FQDESV (reference sequence). Trimming stripped 7 bases from V and 0 bases from J, with 11 bases between. The CDR3 runs 14 residues. In nucleotides, the CDR3 is TGTGCCAGCATGGAAAGGGACAGCACAGATACGCAGTATTTT. It translates to CASMERDSTDTQYF.

This clonotype was detected ten times or more. The chain is built from TRBV27 and TRBJ1-1; tentatively, D is TRBD1 (6 bases). The CDR3 contains 13 residues. Germline-derived CDR1 and CDR2 are MNHEY and SMNVEV (reference sequence). Trimming removed 4 bases from V and 5 bases from J, with 11 bases in between. CDR3 sequence: CASSSRGRTEAFF. The CDR3 DNA reads TGTGCCAGCAGTTCCAGGGGTCGAACTGAAGCTTTCTTT.

V usage is TRBV25-1 and J usage is TRBJ2-3; 9 nucleotides match TRBD2. Per germline, CDR1 MGHDK and CDR2 SYGVNS. The CDR3 consists of 14 residues. V gave up 3 bases and J gave up 10 bases; unmatched junction bases: 8. Here the CDR3 DNA reads TGTGCCAGCAGTGAGCCCGCTAGCGGGACTTCGCAGTATTTT. Protein sequence: CASSEPASGTSQYF. The full variable domain, completed using reference TRBV25-1 and TRBJ2-3, is EADIYQTPRYLVIGTGKKITLECSQTMGHDKMYWYQQDPGMELHLIHYSYGVNSTEKGDLSSESTVSRIRTEHFPLTLESARPSHTSQYLCASSEPASGTSQYFGPGTRLTVL.

The chain has TRBV19 and TRBJ1-3; D gene ambiguous. CDR1 LNHDA and CDR2 SQIVND come from the germline V gene (reference sequence). With 4 bases removed from V and 2 bases from J, the gap between germline ends came to 15 bases. The CDR3 length is 16 residues. The CDR3 sequence: CASSTDPMGAGNTIYF. Here the CDR3 DNA reads TGTGCCAGTAGTACGGACCCCATGGGAGCTGGAAACACCATATATTTT.

This clonotype occurred many times. The V and J genes are TRBV2 and TRBJ1-5; 7 bases align to TRBD1. Germline CDR1 and CDR2: SNHLY and FYNNEI. V shed 6 bases and J 0 bases; nucleotides not matched to a gene: 2. The CDR3 runs to 14 residues. The CDR3 loop is CASSRDSSNQPQHF. CDR3 nucleotides: TGTGCCAGCAGCCGGGACAGTAGCAATCAGCCCCAGCATTTT.

This clonotype was detected a few times. The V gene is TRBV19, the J gene TRBJ2-1; 7 bases are a match to TRBD2. This CDR3 is built from 18 residues. Trimming removed 9 bases from V and 0 bases from J; junction bases left unmatched: 17. Germline-derived CDR1 and CDR2 are LNHDA and SQIVND (reference sequence). This CDR3 is CASSRGWRGRSSYNEQFF. The CDR3 bases are TGTGCCAGCTCCCGCGGGTGGCGCGGGAGAAGCTCCTACAATGAGCAGTTCTTC. Based on the CDR3 plus reference TRBV19 and TRBJ2-1, the full variable domain is DGGITQSPKYLFRKEGQNVTLSCEQNLNHDAMYWYRQDPGQGLRLIYYSQIVNDFQKGDIAEGYSVSREKKESFPLTVTSAQKNPTAFYLCASSRGWRGRSSYNEQFFGPGTRLTVL.

This chain connects TRBV19 to TRBJ2-5; TRBD1 is a possible D gene (6 bases). Trimming took 6 bases from V and 1 from J, leaving 15 bases between them. The germline V gene has CDR1 LNHDA and CDR2 SQIVND (reference sequence). CDR3 size: 15 residues. Here the CDR3 reads CASSTRVGGQETQYF. The CDR3 DNA follows: TGTGCCAGTAGCACGAGGGTAGGGGGCCAAGAGACCCAGTACTTC.